What follows are 24 T cell receptor beta chains derived from one specimen sequenced in a study of T cells after yellow fever vaccination. TCRdb ran MiXCR on the 5' RACE reads and lists one entry per CDR3 protein. Among 610,000 or so distinct CDR3 sequences, 10% to 15% were seen once, and the ten largest hold about 15%. This sample comprised PBMCs, obtained on the day of the yellow fever booster vaccination. Receptors originate from a man under 40 who received the YFV17D yellow fever vaccine.

The rearrangement uses TRBV29-1 and TRBJ2-5; the match to TRBD2 covers 7 bases. Germline CDR1 reads SQVTM; CDR2 reads ANQGSEA. The ends lost 4 bases at V and 12 bases at J; junction bases unmatched: 14. The CDR3 loop spans 13 amino acids. This CDR3 reads CSVGQRDALSKYF. In DNA form, the CDR3 reads TGCAGCGTTGGCCAGCGGGACGCCCTGAGCAAGTACTTC.

This clonotype has a handful of counts. CDR3: CASSSPGTSSDTQYF. The CDR3 DNA sequence: TGTGCCAGCAGCTCCCCCGGGACGAGCTCAGATACGCAGTATTTT. The chain combines TRBV7-3 with TRBJ2-3; either TRBD1 or TRBD2 may supply D (5 bases each). The CDR3 has 15 residues. The germline V gene has CDR1 SGHTA and CDR2 FQGTGA. The ends were cut back, 4 bases at V and 4 bases at J, with 15 bases in the middle.

The chain joins TRBV5-1 to TRBJ2-7; 8 bases match TRBD2. Germline trimming cut 4 bases from V and 5 bases from J; bases unmatched to any gene: 11. Germline CDR1 and CDR2: SGHRS and YFSETQ. CDR3 length equals 15 residues. This chain's CDR3 is CASSHLAGSGNEQYF. The CDR3 coding sequence is TGCGCCAGCAGCCACTTGGCGGGTAGCGGGAACGAGCAGTACTTC.

This clonotype was counted between two and nine times. The rearrangement links TRBV30 to TRBJ2-3, with 8 bases matching TRBD1. V lost 5 bases, J lost 6 bases, and 10 bases stayed unmatched. The CDR3 runs to 14 residues. Germline V CDR1 and CDR2: GTSNPN, SVGIG (reference sequence). CDR3 DNA sequence: TGTGCCTGGTCTTCAGGGGGCCGCCGGGATACGCAGTATTTT. It codes for CAWSSGGRRDTQYF.

This clonotype appeared many times. This chain joins TRBV20-1 and TRBJ2-4; D is unclear. V lost 1 base and J lost 0, with 4 bases in between. This CDR3 has 13 residues. Germline V gene lookup returns CDR1 DFQATT and CDR2 SNEGSKA (reference sequence). CDR3 DNA: TGCAGTGCTAGAGTTGTAGCCAAAAACATTCAGTACTTC. Protein product: CSARVVAKNIQYF.

The chain combines TRBV5-1 with TRBJ2-1, with D hard to call. Germline CDR1 reads SGHRS; CDR2 reads YFSETQ. This CDR3 contains 13 residues. The ends were cut back, 0 bases at V and 9 bases at J, with 10 bases in the middle. CDR3 loop: CASSLGILGEQFF. The CDR3 DNA reads TGCGCCAGCAGCTTGGGGATCCTGGGTGAGCAGTTCTTC.

The chain joins TRBV12-3 or TRBV12-4 to TRBJ2-7; weak D call: TRBD1 (5 bases). This CDR3 spans 14 amino acids. Trimming left V 5 bases short and J 4 bases short, with 15 bases between. In nucleotides, the CDR3 is TGTGCCAGCAGTACCGACAGAGACATGTACGAGCAGTACTTC. Its translation: CASSTDRDMYEQYF.

With respect to this clonotype: Being one base from a much bigger clone, this may be a read error. The V and J genes are TRBV19 and TRBJ2-7; the D gene is possibly TRBD2 (6 bases). The CDR3 runs 10 residues. Trimming stripped 9 bases from V and 5 bases from J, with 8 bases between. Germline lookup yields CDR1 LNHDA and CDR2 SQIVND (reference sequence). The CDR3 coding sequence is TGTGCCAGCGGGAGAGACGAGCAGTACTTC. Amino acids: CASGRDEQYF.

This clonotype came up a few times. The chain recombines TRBV7-2 with TRBJ2-2, with TRBD1 identical over 11 bases. The CDR3 runs to 15 residues. CDR1 and CDR2 (germline): SGHTA, FQGNSA. The trim removed 6 bases at V and 7 bases at J, leaving 7 bases unmatched. As DNA, the CDR3 is TGTGCCAGCAGACCTGGACAGGGGGCGCTCGGGGAGCTGTTTTTT. Translating it yields CASRPGQGALGELFF.

The chain combines TRBV29-1 with TRBJ2-2, with D uncertain. V was shortened by 6 bases and J by 6 bases, with 11 bases between the two germline ends. The CDR3 extends over 12 amino acids. CDR1 SQVTM and CDR2 ANQGSEA come from the germline V gene. CDR3 residues: CSVTVEPGELFF. CDR3 nucleotide sequence: TGCAGCGTCACAGTCGAGCCCGGGGAGCTGTTTTTT.

The gene calls are TRBV12-3 or TRBV12-4 and TRBJ2-3; 7 bases fit TRBD1. V gave up 6 bases and J gave up 8 bases; unmatched junction bases: 26. The CDR3 is made up of 19 amino acids. This chain's CDR3 is CASSRQDRTTSSPGRTQYF. In DNA form, the CDR3 reads TGTGCCAGCAGCCGTCAGGACAGGACCACATCTTCACCCGGGCGTACGCAGTATTTT.

V is TRBV2 and J is TRBJ2-7; 7 nucleotides line up with TRBD2. Germline lookup yields CDR1 SNHLY and CDR2 FYNNEI. The CDR3 totals 15 residues. V dropped 4 bases and J dropped 3; count of bases not matched to a gene: 9. This CDR3 is CASSVSGGRLYEQYF. CDR3 nucleotides: TGTGCCAGCAGTGTTTCGGGAGGCCGCCTCTACGAGCAGTACTTC.

This clonotype was picked up a small number of times. The rearrangement uses TRBV4-3 and TRBJ2-7, with D uncertain. This CDR3 has 12 residues. Looked up from germline, CDR1 is LGHNA and CDR2 is YSLEER. The V end was cut by 0 bases, the J end by 7 bases, with 7 bases between. This CDR3 reads CASSQDPGEQYF. CDR3 in DNA: TGCGCCAGCAGCCAAGATCCCGGGGAGCAGTACTTC.

This clonotype appeared a few times. The V call is TRBV9, the J call TRBJ2-6, with D possibly matching TRBD2 (6 bases). The CDR3 extends over 17 amino acids. V dropped 4 bases and J dropped 1 base, with 15 bases sitting between them. Germline loops: CDR1 SGDLS, CDR2 YYNGEE. In nucleotides, the CDR3 is TGTGCCAGCAGCCCTAATAGGAGGGAATCTGGGGCCAACGTCCTGACTTTC. The encoded protein is CASSPNRRESGANVLTF.

This CDR3 is CASSPLYSGGENTEAFF. Written as DNA, the CDR3 is TGCGCCAGCAGCCCCCTATATTCAGGGGGCGAGAACACTGAAGCTTTCTTT. This chain joins TRBV4-3 and TRBJ1-1, with 8 positions matching TRBD1. The CDR3 has 17 amino acids. The junction had 11 bases not matched to a gene; V was cut back by 4 bases and J by 1 base. Germline V lookup: CDR1 LGHNA, CDR2 YSLEER.

About this clonotype itself: The CDR3 does not close with the conserved phenylalanine or tryptophan, likely indicating a read error. The chain is built from TRBV6-1 and TRBJ2-2; D not resolved. The CDR3 spans 14 residues. V was pared by 9 bases and J by 0 bases, with 11 bases between. CDR1 and CDR2 (germline): MNHNS, SASEGT. The CDR3 DNA reads TGTGCCAGTTTAACAACCGCGAACACCGGGGAGCTGTTTCTT. Its protein product is CASLTTANTGELFL.

V usage is TRBV5-6 and J usage is TRBJ2-1, with TRBD2 matching over 7 bases. Germline V gives CDR1 SGHDT, CDR2 YYEEEE. V lost 1 base to trimming and J lost 7 bases; unmatched junction nucleotides: 8. The CDR3 sequence is 15 residues long. CDR3 in amino acids: CASSLWGGSSNEQFF. The CDR3 region has the DNA TGTGCCAGCAGCTTGTGGGGCGGGAGCTCGAATGAGCAGTTCTTC.

Only a few counts were recorded for this clonotype. This rearrangement joins TRBV20-1 to TRBJ1-6, with TRBD1 as a possible D gene (5 bases). This CDR3 region has 13 residues. Trimming left V 2 bases short and J 9 bases short, with 11 bases between. The germline V gene has CDR1 DFQATT and CDR2 SNEGSKA (reference sequence). The CDR3 region has the DNA TGCAGTGCTAGACGGGGGGACGGTTCACCCCTCCACTTT. As protein: CSARRGDGSPLHF.

The V gene is TRBV4-1, the J gene TRBJ2-1; tentatively, D is TRBD2 (6 bases). CDR3 length: 19 amino acids. The germline V and J ends were trimmed by 3 bases and 0 bases, with 21 bases remaining between them. The germline V gene has CDR1 MGHRA and CDR2 YSYEKL. CDR3 bases: TGCGCCAGCAGCCAGGAAACCTCGGAAGGCGGGACCTCCTACAATGAGCAGTTCTTC. Protein sequence: CASSQETSEGGTSYNEQFF.

V gene TRBV5-1 combines with J gene TRBJ2-5, with TRBD1 as a possible D gene (5 bases). Trimming stripped 4 bases from V and 5 bases from J, with 18 bases between. The CDR3 has 15 amino acids. The germline V gene encodes CDR1 SGHRS and CDR2 YFSETQ. The CDR3 region is CASSRVQGMRETQYF. CDR3 in DNA: TGCGCCAGCAGCCGGGTTCAGGGTATGAGGGAGACCCAGTACTTC.

This clonotype was found many times. The chain links TRBV5-1 to TRBJ1-1; 8 positions agree with TRBD1. This CDR3 is 16 amino acids long. Germline lookup yields CDR1 SGHRS and CDR2 YFSETQ. The junction had 9 bases not matched to a gene; V was cut back by 4 bases and J by 1 base. The CDR3 sequence is CASSAAMTGANTEAFF. CDR3 bases: TGCGCCAGCAGCGCGGCTATGACAGGGGCGAACACTGAAGCTTTCTTT.

This clonotype was seen many times. The genes are TRBV27 and TRBJ2-5; possible D gene TRBD1, 6 bases. The ends were cut back, 5 bases at V and 5 bases at J, with 12 bases in the middle. Germline V gives CDR1 MNHEY, CDR2 SMNVEV (reference sequence). There are 13 residues in the CDR3. The CDR3 loop reads CASSRRGLETQYF. The CDR3 DNA sequence: TGTGCCAGCAGTCGCAGGGGCCTTGAGACCCAGTACTTC.

This clonotype was seen a handful of times. The rearrangement links TRBV7-6 to TRBJ2-7, with D possibly matching TRBD1 (6 bases). Germline V CDR1 and CDR2: SGHVS, FNYEAQ. V gave up 3 bases and J gave up 2 bases, with 14 bases separating them. This CDR3 region has 15 residues. The DNA of the CDR3 is TGTGCCAGCAGCTTCAGCGACAGGAGAACCTACGAGCAGTACTTC. Amino acids: CASSFSDRRTYEQYF.

This clonotype has a count of ten or more. The chain recombines TRBV7-8 with TRBJ2-1; 9 bases are shared with TRBD2. Trimming removed 1 base from V and 4 bases from J; junction bases left unmatched: 5. This CDR3 is 16 amino acids long. Germline V gene sequence: CDR1 SGHVS, CDR2 FQNEAQ. CDR3 coding DNA: TGTGCCAGCAGCTTAGTGGGCCTAGCGGGGTACAATGAGCAGTTCTTC. It yields the protein CASSLVGLAGYNEQFF.